These 27 T cell receptor beta chains came from one sample sequenced in a study of control samples from healthy donors and cancer patients. Only in-frame clones appear in the TCRdb table, and some are missing; sequencing was by immunoSEQ multiplex PCR. The sample lists roughly 220,000 clones, around 94% occurring once. Source material: blood. Source of these receptors: a man aged 50 to 60 in good health.

The V and J genes are TRBV6-5 and TRBJ1-4; D not resolved. V shed 6 bases and J shed 0 bases, with 11 bases lying between them. Germline CDR1 and CDR2: MNHEY and SVGAGI. This CDR3 is built from 15 residues. The CDR3 protein is CASSRLVPTNEKLFF. In nucleotides, the CDR3 is TGTGCCAGCAGCCGCCTAGTACCAACTAATGAAAAACTGTTTTTT.

The V gene is TRBV9, the J gene TRBJ1-6, with 8 bases aligning to TRBD1. The CDR3 spans 14 residues. V was clipped by 2 bases and J by 10 bases; unmatched bases: 5. Germline CDR1 SGDLS, CDR2 YYNGEE. The CDR3 sequence is CASSVGTGPSPLHF. The CDR3, as DNA: TGTGCCAGCAGCGTCGGGACAGGTCCCTCACCCCTCCACTTT.

This clone came up once. The chain couples TRBV5-1 to TRBJ1-4; 9 bases match TRBD1. The germline gives CDR1 SGHRS, CDR2 YFSETQ. V shed 0 bases, J shed 13 bases, and the junction held 4 bases outside the gene matches. The CDR3 contains 13 residues. CDR3 sequence: CASSLEGQGTLFF. The CDR3, as DNA: TGCGCCAGCAGCTTGGAGGGACAGGGCACACTGTTTTTT.

This sequence joins TRBV6-4 and TRBJ1-1; the D gene is possibly TRBD1 (6 bases). V lost 3 bases to trimming and J lost 4 bases, with 12 bases between them. In germline, CDR1 is MRHNA, CDR2 SNTAGT. This CDR3 comprises 14 residues. CDR3 protein: CASSEQGTGTEAFF. The CDR3 region has the DNA TGTGCCAGCAGTGAACAGGGTACGGGCACTGAAGCTTTCTTT.

The chain recombines TRBV5-1 with TRBJ2-1; TRBD1 matches at 9 bases. Germline values: CDR1 SGHRS, CDR2 YFSETQ. The CDR3 length is 16 residues. The trim removed 4 bases at V and 10 bases at J, leaving 15 bases unmatched. The CDR3 DNA sequence: TGCGCCAGCAGCCTTGGGTCGGGACAGGGTTTGCGGGAGCAGTTCTTC. Protein: CASSLGSGQGLREQFF.

J is TRBJ1-3 and V is TRBV7-9; the D gene is possibly TRBD1 (6 bases). V was clipped by 5 bases and J by 4 bases, with 18 bases between them. This CDR3 is 16 amino acids long. CDR1 and CDR2 (germline): SEHNR, FQNEAQ (reference sequence). CDR3 sequence: CASSPRGGAPGNTIYF. The DNA for the CDR3 is TGTGCCAGCAGCCCCCGGGGGGGGGCGCCCGGAAACACCATATATTTT.

V is TRBV2 and J is TRBJ2-7, with D perhaps TRBD1 (6 bases). This CDR3 has 12 residues. V was trimmed by 7 bases and J by 5 bases, leaving 12 bases between them. Germline CDR1 reads SNHLY; CDR2 reads FYNNEI. In DNA form, the CDR3 reads TGTGCCAGCACTTTGGACAGCCACGAGCAGTACGTC. This encodes CASTLDSHEQYV.

This sequence joins TRBV9 and TRBJ2-5; 9 bases are shared with TRBD2. This CDR3 is built from 16 residues. V was clipped by 0 bases and J by 2 bases; unmatched bases: 5. Germline V CDR1 and CDR2: SGDLS, YYNGEE. The CDR3 coding sequence is TGTGCCAGCAGCGTAGCTGGAGCGGGAGGTCAAGAGACCCAGTACTTC. It yields the protein CASSVAGAGGQETQYF.

The J gene is TRBJ1-2, the V gene TRBV28; 7 bases agree with TRBD1. Unmatched junction bases numbered 10, after V lost 8 bases and J lost 1 base. Germline V CDR1 and CDR2: MDHEN, SYDVKM. This CDR3 has 15 residues. In DNA form, the CDR3 reads TGTGCCAGCCGACAGGGCGGGGACGTTAACTATGGCTACACCTTC. Translated: CASRQGGDVNYGYTF.

J is TRBJ1-5 and V is TRBV19, with D possibly being TRBD1 (6 bases). Germline V CDR1 and CDR2: LNHDA, SQIVND (reference sequence). The CDR3 covers 13 residues. Trimming stripped 9 bases from V and 3 bases from J, with 12 bases between. The DNA of the CDR3 is TGTGCCAGCGGGCGGACAGACAATCAGCCCCAGCATTTT. Protein: CASGRTDNQPQHF.

Points on this clone: The junction does not match germline at one end; this may be a read error. Other nucleotide sequences from this sample produce the same CDR3. This sequence joins TRBV7-9 and TRBJ1-3; no clear D gene. This CDR3 is 13 amino acids long. Germline loops: CDR1 SEHNR, CDR2 FQNEAQ (reference sequence). CDR3 nucleotides: TGCGCCAGCAGCCCCCCCTCTGGAAACACCATATATTTT. Translated, it gives CASSPPSGNTIYF.

The chain is built from TRBV30 and TRBJ1-5; D unresolved. CDR1 GTSNPN and CDR2 SVGIG come from the germline V gene (reference sequence). The CDR3 spans 15 residues. Trimming shortened V by 2 bases and J by 2 bases, and 13 bases separated the two germline ends. CDR3 bases: TGTGCCTGGAGTTTAGGCGGTTTTGGCAATCAGCCCCAGCATTTT. Its translation: CAWSLGGFGNQPQHF.

This clone was counted a few times. V is TRBV28 and J is TRBJ2-7; D not resolved. Germline V gives CDR1 MDHEN, CDR2 SYDVKM. V was pared by 5 bases and J by 3 bases, with 8 bases between. The CDR3 covers 12 residues. The CDR3 DNA reads TGTGCCAGCAGTCTGGGGTTCTACGAGCAGTACTTC. As protein: CASSLGFYEQYF.

V and J are TRBV18 and TRBJ1-2, with a possible D match to TRBD1 (6 bases). CDR3 length equals 13 residues. Germline V gene lookup returns CDR1 KGHSH and CDR2 LQKENI. Trimming removed 3 bases from V and 8 bases from J, with 13 bases in between. CDR3 sequence (DNA): TGTGCCAGCTCACCCCAGGGGCTGACCGGCTACACCTTC. Encoded protein: CASSPQGLTGYTF. The entire variable domain, with the rest obtained from reference TRBV18 and TRBJ1-2, is as follows: NAGVMQNPRHLVRRRGQEARLRCSPMKGHSHVYWYRQLPEEGLKFMVYLQKENIIDESGMPKERFSAEFPKEGPSILRIQQVVRGDSAAYFCASSPQGLTGYTFGSGTRLTVV.

This chain links TRBV19 with TRBJ2-3, with D uncertain. Germline V gene data show CDR1 as LNHDA and CDR2 as SQIVND (reference sequence). Trimming took off 4 bases at V and 0 bases at J, with 11 bases between the two ends. The CDR3 is 15 residues long. This CDR3 is CASSRTITSTDTQYF. In DNA form, the CDR3 reads TGTGCCAGTAGTAGAACAATAACTAGCACAGATACGCAGTATTTT. The full variable domain, rest sourced from reference TRBV19 and TRBJ2-3, is DGGITQSPKYLFRKEGQNVTLSCEQNLNHDAMYWYRQDPGQGLRLIYYSQIVNDFQKGDIAEGYSVSREKKESFPLTVTSAQKNPTAFYLCASSRTITSTDTQYFGPGTRLTVL.

The chain carries TRBV2 and TRBJ2-5; D gene ambiguous. With 8 bases removed from V and 1 base from J, the gap between germline ends came to 8 bases. Germline loops: CDR1 SNHLY, CDR2 FYNNEI. The CDR3 covers 12 residues. The CDR3 loop reads CASGVLQETQYF. CDR3 bases: TGTGCCAGCGGGGTGCTCCAAGAGACCCAGTACTTC. The variable domain in full, completed from reference TRBV2 and TRBJ2-5, reads EPEVTQTPSHQVTQMGQEVILRCVPISNHLYFYWYRQILGQKVEFLVSFYNNEISEKSEIFDDQFSVERPDGSNFTLKIRSTKLEDSAMYFCASGVLQETQYFGPGTRLLVL.

The chain uses TRBV5-4 and TRBJ1-6; D possibly corresponds to TRBD1 (6 bases). Germline loops: CDR1 SGHNT, CDR2 YYREEE (reference sequence). The V gene lost 2 bases and the J gene lost 4 bases, with 7 bases spanning the gap. This CDR3 has 14 amino acids. The CDR3 DNA follows: TGTGCCAGCAGCTTAACAGGGTATAATTCACCCCTCCACTTT. It translates to CASSLTGYNSPLHF.

The chain combines TRBV6-6 with TRBJ1-1; a possible D gene is TRBD1 (6 bases). The CDR3 totals 15 residues. In germline, CDR1 is MNHNY, CDR2 SVGAGI (reference sequence). V was clipped by 6 bases and J by 0 bases, with 14 bases between them. The CDR3 loop reads CASSPPRGMNTEAFF. The CDR3 nucleotides are TGTGCCAGCAGCCCCCCTAGGGGGATGAACACTGAAGCTTTCTTT.

This sequence joins TRBV19 and TRBJ1-4, with 10 bases lining up with TRBD1. Germline CDR1 is LNHDA and CDR2 is SQIVND (reference sequence). V trimming: 7 bases; J trimming: 7 bases; junction bases outside the gene matches: 9. CDR3 length: 15 amino acids. This chain's CDR3 is CASTLTGTGVEKLFF. For the CDR3, the DNA is TGTGCCAGTACCCTCACCGGGACAGGGGTTGAAAAACTGTTTTTT.

V usage is TRBV2 and J usage is TRBJ2-1; 10 positions match TRBD2. The CDR3 spans 15 residues. The trim removed 4 bases at V and 7 bases at J, leaving 7 bases unmatched. The germline CDR1 and CDR2 sequences are SNHLY and FYNNEI. CDR3 protein: CASSVSGGASNEQFF. The CDR3 nucleotides are TGTGCCAGCAGTGTGAGCGGGGGGGCCTCAAATGAGCAGTTCTTC.

V is TRBV7-2 and J is TRBJ2-3; D might be TRBD1 or TRBD2, each matching 5 bases. V shed 5 bases and J shed 1 base, with 7 bases lying between them. CDR1 and CDR2 (germline): SGHTA, FQGNSA. CDR3 length: 13 amino acids. In DNA form, the CDR3 reads TGTGCCAGCAGCCCGGGGCGCACAGATACGCAGTATTTT. Protein: CASSPGRTDTQYF.

The chain employs TRBV2 and TRBJ1-5; no reliable D call. CDR3 length equals 13 residues. Germline lookup yields CDR1 SNHLY and CDR2 FYNNEI. V lost 2 bases to trimming and J lost 10 bases, with 12 bases between them. The CDR3 protein is CASSERNGIPQHF. CDR3 sequence (DNA): TGTGCCAGCAGTGAAAGGAACGGTATTCCCCAGCATTTT.

The V and J genes are TRBV2 and TRBJ1-2; D is undetermined. V lost 8 bases and J lost 5, with 15 bases in between. Germline CDR1 is SNHLY and CDR2 is FYNNEI. The CDR3 runs 13 residues. The CDR3 coding sequence is TGTGCCAGCTTTAAACGAGACTCGTATGGCTACACCTTC. This translates into CASFKRDSYGYTF. The whole variable domain, filled in from reference TRBV2 and TRBJ1-2, reads EPEVTQTPSHQVTQMGQEVILRCVPISNHLYFYWYRQILGQKVEFLVSFYNNEISEKSEIFDDQFSVERPDGSNFTLKIRSTKLEDSAMYFCASFKRDSYGYTFGSGTRLTVV.

The chain carries TRBV2 and TRBJ1-1; D call uncertain. The CDR3 runs 14 residues. CDR1 is SNHLY, CDR2 FYNNEI, per germline. V was pared by 4 bases and J by 5 bases, with 14 bases between. The CDR3 loop reads CASSALSSGTEAFF. Written as DNA, the CDR3 is TGTGCCAGCAGTGCGCTGAGTTCGGGGACTGAAGCTTTCTTT.

This chain uses TRBV7-6 with TRBJ2-3, with 7 bases fitting TRBD1. Germline values: CDR1 SGHVS, CDR2 FNYEAQ. The CDR3 has 14 residues. The V and J ends lost 5 bases and 1 base, in that order; junction bases with no gene match: 3. The CDR3 reads CASSPTGGTDTQYF. As DNA, the CDR3 is TGTGCCAGCAGCCCTACAGGGGGCACAGATACGCAGTATTTT.

This clone was recorded once. The chain has TRBV6-5 and TRBJ2-1; D is perhaps TRBD1 (5 bases). V dropped 4 bases and J dropped 9 bases, with 16 bases sitting between them. Germline V gene sequence: CDR1 MNHEY, CDR2 SVGAGI. The CDR3 loop spans 14 amino acids. The CDR3 sequence is CASSLRDSLGEQFF. CDR3 sequence (DNA): TGTGCCAGCAGTTTACGCGACAGCCTGGGTGAGCAGTTCTTC.

This chain joins TRBV7-9 and TRBJ1-5, with D possibly being TRBD1 (6 bases). Trimming cost V 6 bases and J 5 bases, with 8 bases left between them. This CDR3 contains 12 residues. Germline V gene lookup returns CDR1 SEHNR and CDR2 FQNEAQ (reference sequence). CDR3 nucleotides: TGTGCCAGCAGAGCAGGGGATCAGCCCCAGCATTTT. Translation: CASRAGDQPQHF.